This TCR beta chain was identified in a study of identical twins. TCRdb recomputed calls from the 5' RACE reads with MiXCR, one row per CDR3 protein. The profile shows about 720,000 distinct CDR3 sequences, roughly 20% of them singletons. V lost 4 bases and J lost 6; bases outside the gene matches: 7. The CDR3 has 15 amino acids. Germline V CDR1 and CDR2: SGHNT, YYREEE (reference sequence). These same data were also listed under a study on T cells expressing NK-cell markers.

The J gene is TRBJ2-5, the V gene TRBV5-4; TRBD2 matches at 12 bases. The origin of this receptor is a woman aged 18-29 years in good health. The sequenced sample consisted of PBMCs. CDR3 sequence (DNA): TGTGCCAGCAGCCCGAACCTAGCGGGGGGGCAGACCCAGTACTTC. As protein: CASSPNLAGGQTQYF.